This TCR beta chain was observed in a study of blood T cells in healthy people across ages. Study findings and constraints: Strongly correlated with naive T cell percentage was TCR beta diversity.

Per germline, CDR1 DFQATT and CDR2 SNEGSKA (reference sequence). The CDR3 is made up of 15 amino acids. The V segment lost 6 bases and the J segment 5 bases; nucleotides outside the gene matches: 11. Sample-barcoded 5' priming and a J-beta primer mix drove a second PCR of 7 to 11 cycles. All cDNA molecules were each tagged by a template-switch adaptor with 12 random nucleotides. TCRdb ran MiXCR on the 5' RACE reads and lists one entry per CDR3 protein. The data show 800,000 to 950,000 distinct CDR3 sequences, with 35% to 40% seen just once and 10% to 15% held by the top ten. This clonotype was detected only a few times. Its specificity is not known. Per sample, a minimum of 7 million PBMCs were isolated. Every sample gave at least 6 micrograms of total RNA when it was extracted.

Specimen: blood. V is TRBV20-1 and J is TRBJ2-3; TRBD2 aligns across 10 bases. The source is a man between 18 and 35 years old in good health. The CDR3 loop reads CSAEKRGGSRDTQYF. The DNA for the CDR3 is TGCAGTGCGGAAAAGCGGGGGGGCTCACGAGATACGCAGTATTTT.